This entry lists 31 T cell receptor beta chains sequenced from one sample in a study of blood T cell repertoires in COVID-19 (dated by TCRdb to the early 2020s). Preparation of the library involved the immunoSEQ multiplex PCR assay. This immuneACCESS table, as held by TCRdb, lists in-frame sequences with V and J called but not all clones. Of the missing ones, under half trace to an unresolved V gene in checked studies; the others have no known cause. The sample table shows some 83,000 clones, and about nine tenths are seen once. The ten most abundant clones make up around a sixth of the sample. The sample consisted of peripheral blood. The receptors were gathered from a man of 80 years or more in a cohort sampled during active COVID-19.

This chain joins TRBV9 and TRBJ2-5; D is possibly TRBD1 (5 bases). Trimming took off 5 bases at V and 5 bases at J, with 10 bases between the two ends. The CDR3 length is 12 residues. Germline CDR1 is SGDLS and CDR2 is YYNGEE. The CDR3 DNA is TGTGCCAGCAGAGGATCAGGGGAGACCCAGTACTTC. Protein: CASRGSGETQYF.

The chain couples TRBV6-2 or TRBV6-3 to TRBJ2-7, with D perhaps TRBD2 (5 bases). Germline V gives CDR1 MNHEY, CDR2 SVGEGT. The CDR3 spans 17 residues. Trimming removed 0 bases from V and 3 bases from J, with 18 bases in between. The CDR3 DNA follows: TGTGCCAGCAGTTACTCGAGAAGGAGGACGGCACACTACGAGCAGTACGTC. This gives the protein CASSYSRRRTAHYEQYV.

The rearrangement joins TRBV7-9 to TRBJ1-1, with a possible D match to TRBD1 (5 bases). Trimming left V 4 bases short and J 0 bases short, with 12 bases between. The germline V gene has CDR1 SEHNR and CDR2 FQNEAQ (reference sequence). The CDR3 sequence is 15 residues long. CDR3: CASSSRSGLNTEAFF. The CDR3, as DNA: TGTGCCAGCAGCTCCCGGTCAGGGCTGAACACTGAAGCTTTCTTT.

The V and J genes are TRBV28 and TRBJ1-6, with no clear D. Germline lookup yields CDR1 MDHEN and CDR2 SYDVKM. V was shortened by 2 bases and J by 10 bases, with 6 bases between the two germline ends. The CDR3 sequence is 12 residues long. The CDR3 region has the DNA TGTGCCAGCAGTTTACTCCGGTCACCCCTCCACTTT. Amino acids: CASSLLRSPLHF.

This clone was observed a few times. This sequence joins TRBV6-5 and TRBJ2-7; TRBD1 matches 8 bases. J was trimmed by 5 bases and V by 5 bases; bases with no gene match: 11. CDR3 size: 15 residues. Per the germline V gene, CDR1 is MNHEY and CDR2 is SVGAGI. CDR3 nucleotide sequence: TGTGCCAGCAGTCGCCCCGGGACAGGTCCACACGAGCAGTACTTC. Translated, it gives CASSRPGTGPHEQYF.

A single count supports this clone. The chain has TRBV28 and TRBJ2-2, with D possibly matching TRBD2 (5 bases). The CDR3 contains 18 residues. Germline CDR1 reads MDHEN; CDR2 reads SYDVKM. Trimming cost V 0 bases and J 4 bases, with 18 bases left between them. The CDR3 here is CASSLWEPGGGGTGELFF. The CDR3 coding sequence is TGTGCCAGCAGTTTATGGGAGCCCGGAGGAGGTGGCACCGGGGAGCTGTTTTTT. The complete variable domain, with remaining parts taken from reference TRBV28 and TRBJ2-2, reads DVKVTQSSRYLVKRTGEKVFLECVQDMDHENMFWYRQDPGLGLRLIYFSYDVKMKEKGDIPEGYSVSREKKERFSLILESASTNQTSMYLCASSLWEPGGGGTGELFFGEGSRLTVL.

This chain connects TRBV4-2 to TRBJ2-5; TRBD1 agrees at 11 bases. The CDR3 loop spans 14 amino acids. With 4 bases clipped from V and 4 bases from J, the junction kept 2 bases outside the gene matches. CDR1 LGHNA and CDR2 YNFKEQ come from the germline V gene. For the CDR3, the DNA is TGTGCCAGCAGCCCGGGACAGGGGGGAGAGACCCAGTACTTC. As protein: CASSPGQGGETQYF.

The gene calls are TRBV10-3 and TRBJ2-7; a weak D match, TRBD2 (7 bases). Germline values: CDR1 ENHRY, CDR2 SYGVKD. The V end was cut by 10 bases, the J end by 1 base, with 20 bases between. CDR3 length: 15 amino acids. CDR3 sequence: CATQGGGTPSYEQYF. Here the CDR3 DNA reads TGTGCCACCCAAGGGGGGGGCACCCCATCCTACGAGCAGTACTTC.

V gene TRBV2 combines with J gene TRBJ2-3, with D possibly being TRBD2 (6 bases). The V end was cut by 9 bases, the J end by 14 bases, with 27 bases between. The CDR3 has 14 amino acids. Germline V gene sequence: CDR1 SNHLY, CDR2 FYNNEI. The CDR3, as DNA: TGTGCCAGTGAGAGGGACTTAGAGATACGTAGAGGGTATTTT. Translating it yields CASERDLEIRRGYF.

This chain links TRBV10-3 with TRBJ2-2, with TRBD1 matching over 8 bases. Germline V lookup: CDR1 ENHRY, CDR2 SYGVKD. Trimming cost V 6 bases and J 5 bases; bases outside gene matches: 11. The CDR3 runs 16 residues. The CDR3 here is CAISEGQGRATGELFF. The CDR3 DNA reads TGTGCCATCAGCGAAGGACAGGGTCGGGCGACCGGGGAGCTGTTTTTT.

The rearrangement links TRBV27 to TRBJ2-3; 8 positions match TRBD1. Germline V gene sequence: CDR1 MNHEY, CDR2 SMNVEV (reference sequence). The CDR3 length is 16 residues. V was pared by 4 bases and J by 5 bases, with 11 bases of the junction left unmatched. The CDR3: CASSWDRQPFVDTQYF. The DNA for the CDR3 is TGTGCCAGCAGTTGGGACAGGCAACCTTTCGTAGATACGCAGTATTTT.

The CDR3 DNA sequence: TGTGCCAGCAGCGGAGGGTATGAAAAACTGTTTTTT. As protein: CASSGGYEKLFF. The chain uses TRBV12-3 or TRBV12-4 and TRBJ1-4; no definite D call. Trimming removed 6 bases from V and 6 bases from J, with 8 bases in between. CDR3 length: 12 amino acids.

The J gene is TRBJ2-7, the V gene TRBV11-2, with 8 bases that match TRBD1. Per germline, CDR1 SGHAT and CDR2 FQNNGV. The J segment lost 2 bases and the V segment lost 3 bases, leaving 3 bases of the junction unmatched. This CDR3 is 14 amino acids long. This CDR3 reads CASSLGQATYEQYF. As DNA, the CDR3 is TGTGCCAGCAGCTTGGGACAGGCTACCTACGAGCAGTACTTC.

This chain uses TRBV5-1 with TRBJ1-1; D ambiguous. The CDR3 extends over 11 amino acids. Trimming took 5 bases from V and 3 from J, leaving 5 bases between them. CDR1 and CDR2 (germline): SGHRS, YFSETQ. Here the CDR3 DNA reads TGCGCCAGCAGTAGTGACACTGAAGCTTTCTTT. Protein: CASSSDTEAFF.

V and J are TRBV28 and TRBJ2-5, with a tentative D call TRBD2 (6 bases). Trimming left V 3 bases short and J 5 bases short, with 13 bases between. Germline V gives CDR1 MDHEN, CDR2 SYDVKM. This CDR3 spans 14 amino acids. The CDR3 loop reads CASSFLAGHETQYF. As DNA, the CDR3 is TGTGCCAGCAGTTTTCTGGCGGGGCACGAGACCCAGTACTTC.

This chain links TRBV28 with TRBJ1-2; D might be TRBD1 (5 bases). Germline V gene sequence: CDR1 MDHEN, CDR2 SYDVKM. The CDR3 has 15 amino acids. Between the trimmed V and J ends, which lost 2 bases and 8 bases, there was a span of 18 bases. The CDR3 nucleotides are TGTGCCAGCAGTTTAAGAGTGGGAGGGGATCAGGGCTACACCTTC. As protein: CASSLRVGGDQGYTF.

The chain combines TRBV3-1 (or the pseudogene TRBV3-2) with TRBJ1-3, with D uncertain. The CDR3 extends over 17 amino acids. CDR1 and CDR2 from the germline V gene are LGHDT and YNNKEL (reference sequence). The V end was cut by 1 base, the J end by 6 bases, with 19 bases between. CDR3 amino acids: CASSQGGGLMGSNTIYF. For the CDR3, the DNA is TGTGCCAGCAGCCAAGGGGGTGGACTTATGGGCTCAAACACCATATATTTT.

The rearrangement joins TRBV27 to TRBJ1-5; tentative D call: TRBD1 (5 bases). Germline CDR1 is MNHEY and CDR2 is SMNVEV (reference sequence). The CDR3 contains 14 residues. Trimming took 1 base from V and 3 from J, leaving 7 bases between them. CDR3 in amino acids: CASSLLGDNQPQHF. CDR3 DNA: TGTGCCAGCAGTTTATTAGGGGACAATCAGCCCCAGCATTTT.

The rearrangement uses TRBV6-5 and TRBJ2-7; D not resolved. Looked up from germline, CDR1 is MNHEY and CDR2 is SVGAGI. The CDR3 covers 14 residues. Trimming cost V 2 bases and J 4 bases, with 12 bases left between them. The CDR3, as DNA: TGTGCCAGCAGTTACGTGGCAATGATATACGAGCAGTACTTC. Its translation: CASSYVAMIYEQYF.

This clone appeared a few times. The rearrangement links TRBV5-1 to TRBJ2-7; 7 bases line up with TRBD1. The CDR3 covers 14 residues. The germline V gene has CDR1 SGHRS and CDR2 YFSETQ. The V gene end was trimmed by 5 bases and the J gene end by 5 bases; junction bases not matched to a gene: 10. The CDR3 loop is CASSLQGVEHEQYF. The CDR3 DNA reads as TGCGCCAGCAGTCTCCAGGGGGTGGAACACGAGCAGTACTTC.

This chain links TRBV2 with TRBJ2-7; 11 bases fit TRBD2. The CDR3 covers 15 residues. CDR1 and CDR2 (germline): SNHLY, FYNNEI. Unmatched junction bases numbered 8, after V lost 1 base and J lost 9 bases. The CDR3 nucleotides read TGTGCCAGCAGTGAAGGGTCTAGCGGGGGGAACGGGCAGTACGTC. Translating it yields CASSEGSSGGNGQYV.

This clone came up once. The chain combines TRBV24-1 with TRBJ2-3, with D possibly being TRBD1 (6 bases). This CDR3 has 15 residues. The V end was cut by 5 bases, the J end by 6 bases, with 17 bases between. Germline CDR1 is KGHDR and CDR2 is SFDVKD. The CDR3 spells CATSAQGSNEDTQYF. In DNA form, the CDR3 reads TGTGCCACCAGTGCACAGGGCTCCAACGAGGATACGCAGTATTTT.

The chain is built from TRBV5-4 and TRBJ2-1; D unresolved. Germline CDR1 and CDR2: SGHNT and YYREEE (reference sequence). This CDR3 spans 13 amino acids. V was shortened by 1 base and J by 4 bases, with 6 bases between the two germline ends. The CDR3 DNA reads as TGTGCCAGCAGCTTGATACATTACAATGAGCAGTTCTTC. Residues: CASSLIHYNEQFF.

This clone was observed once. The V call is TRBV10-2, the J call TRBJ1-4, with D unclear. The CDR3 extends over 16 amino acids. V lost 2 bases, J lost 7 bases, and 17 bases lay in between. The germline gives CDR1 WSHSY, CDR2 SAAADI. The DNA for the CDR3 is TGCGCCAGCAGTGAGGGTGGGCGTAATTGGGCTGAAAAACTGTTTTTT. Translation gives CASSEGGRNWAEKLFF.

The rearrangement links TRBV9 to TRBJ2-3; 8 positions match TRBD1. Germline values: CDR1 SGDLS, CDR2 YYNGEE. Losses at the gene ends were 8 bases for V and 3 bases for J; bases not matched to a gene: 8. The CDR3 totals 14 residues. CDR3 region: CASSIQGATDTQYF. Here the CDR3 DNA reads TGTGCCAGTAGTATTCAGGGGGCAACAGATACGCAGTATTTT. Variable domain in full (rest from reference TRBV9 and TRBJ2-3): DSGVTQTPKHLITATGQRVTLRCSPRSGDLSVYWYQQSLDQGLQFLIQYYNGEERAKGNILERFSAQQFPDLHSELNLSSLELGDSALYFCASSIQGATDTQYFGPGTRLTVL.

The V call is TRBV5-1, the J call TRBJ1-6; D is perhaps TRBD1 (6 bases). The V and J ends lost 4 bases and 9 bases respectively, with 17 bases between them. This CDR3 is built from 15 residues. The V gene's germline CDR1 is SGHRS and CDR2 YFSETQ. The CDR3 loop is CASSQELGAGSPLHF. The CDR3 DNA sequence: TGCGCCAGCAGCCAGGAATTGGGGGCTGGTTCACCCCTCCACTTT. The complete variable domain, with remaining parts taken from reference TRBV5-1 and TRBJ1-6, reads KAGVTQTPRYLIKTRGQQVTLSCSPISGHRSVSWYQQTPGQGLQFLFEYFSETQRNKGNFPGRFSGRQFSNSRSEMNVSTLELGDSALYLCASSQELGAGSPLHFGNGTRLTVT.

The CDR3 bases are TGCGCCAGCAGCGGGGGGGACGGCTTGAGATCACCCCTCCACTTT. Encoded protein: CASSGGDGLRSPLHF. The V call is TRBV5-1, the J call TRBJ1-6; weak D call: TRBD1 (5 bases). Trimming stripped 4 bases from V and 10 bases from J, with 18 bases between. Germline V lookup: CDR1 SGHRS, CDR2 YFSETQ. The CDR3 runs 15 residues.

This clone showed up just a few times. This chain links TRBV7-9 with TRBJ2-2; possible D gene TRBD1, 6 bases. Trimming cost V 4 bases and J 9 bases, with 18 bases left between them. Germline V gene data show CDR1 as SEHNR and CDR2 as FQNEAQ (reference sequence). CDR3 length: 15 residues. The CDR3 DNA reads TGTGCCAGCAGCTCGGACAGTTTAATGATCCGGGAGCTGTTTTTT. As protein: CASSSDSLMIRELFF.

This chain joins TRBV2 and TRBJ1-2; possible D gene TRBD1, 5 bases. V was shortened by 2 bases and J by 6 bases, with 16 bases between the two germline ends. This CDR3 is 15 amino acids long. Germline V lookup: CDR1 SNHLY, CDR2 FYNNEI. The CDR3 sequence: CASSEFLGAFDGYTF. In DNA form, the CDR3 reads TGTGCCAGCAGTGAATTCCTAGGGGCCTTCGATGGCTACACCTTC.

The count of this clone is one. V is TRBV20-1 and J is TRBJ2-2, with D possibly TRBD2 on 7 matching bases. Looked up from germline, CDR1 is DFQATT and CDR2 is SNEGSKA (reference sequence). This CDR3 has 14 residues. V was shortened by 3 bases and J by 5 bases, with 13 bases between the two germline ends. The CDR3 DNA is TGCAGTGCTAGTGGCGGGGGCGGGACCGGGGAGCTGTTTTTT. It yields the protein CSASGGGGTGELFF.

The rearrangement joins TRBV14 to TRBJ1-4; D is ambiguous. The CDR3 totals 15 residues. The V gene lost 0 bases and the J gene lost 4 bases, with 9 bases spanning the gap. The germline CDR1 and CDR2 sequences are SGHDN and FVKESK. DNA for the CDR3: TGTGCCAGCAGCCAAGAGCAAGGACTTAATGAAAAACTGTTTTTT. Residues: CASSQEQGLNEKLFF. The full variable domain, with the rest looked up from reference TRBV14 and TRBJ1-4, is EAGVTQFPSHSVIEKGQTVTLRCDPISGHDNLYWYRRVMGKEIKFLLHFVKESKQDESGMPNNRFLAERTGGTYSTLKVQPAELEDSGVYFCASSQEQGLNEKLFFGSGTQLSVL.